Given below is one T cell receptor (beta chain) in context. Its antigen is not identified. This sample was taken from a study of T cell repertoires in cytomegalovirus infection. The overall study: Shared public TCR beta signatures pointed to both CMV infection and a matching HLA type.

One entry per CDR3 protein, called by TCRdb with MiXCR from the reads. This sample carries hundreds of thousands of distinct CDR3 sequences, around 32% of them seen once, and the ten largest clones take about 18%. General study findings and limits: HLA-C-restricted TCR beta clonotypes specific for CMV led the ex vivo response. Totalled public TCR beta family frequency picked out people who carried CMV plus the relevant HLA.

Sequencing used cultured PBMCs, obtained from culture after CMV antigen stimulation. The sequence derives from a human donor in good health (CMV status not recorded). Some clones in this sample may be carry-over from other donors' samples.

Here the CDR3 DNA reads TGTGCCAGCAGCTTAGCCTTGGGAGGTAGTGAGCAGTTCTTC. Its translation: CASSLALGGSEQFF. J is TRBJ2-1 and V is TRBV7-8; D possibly corresponds to TRBD2 (6 bases). The germline gives CDR1 SGHVS, CDR2 FQNEAQ. This CDR3 is 14 amino acids long. The V gene lost 0 bases and the J gene lost 9 bases, with 12 bases spanning the gap.